This T cell receptor (beta chain) stems from a study of T cell changes during pregnancy in multiple sclerosis. Germline CDR1 reads GTSNPN; CDR2 reads SVGIG (reference sequence). V lost 4 bases to trimming and J lost 6 bases; unmatched junction nucleotides: 4. This CDR3 has 13 residues. Generated by immunoSEQ multiplex PCR, the TCRdb table keeps only in-frame clones and is missing some. This sample has some 93,000 clones; 85% to 95% occur once, and the top ten carry 2% to 2.5%. The sample in question was peripheral blood, obtained after pregnancy. The chain joins TRBV30 to TRBJ2-2, with TRBD1 matching over 8 bases. This TCR derives from a female donor with multiple sclerosis, enrolled in a pregnancy study. CDR3 sequence: CAWKGTGAGELFF. The DNA for the CDR3 is TGTGCCTGGAAAGGGACAGGCGCCGGGGAGCTGTTTTTT.